This T cell receptor beta chain was captured by sequencing in a study of early T cells in non-severe SARS-CoV-2 infection. About the research overall: The authors sequenced bulk RNA from unsorted whole blood, leaving chains unpaired. General study results and limits: Lookups in VDJdb leaned toward anti-spike CD8 responses and missed private and CD4 specificities.

Unmatched junction bases numbered 10, after V lost 0 bases and J lost 5 bases. The CDR3 consists of 18 residues. Per the germline V gene, CDR1 is MNHEY and CDR2 is SVGEGT. In the library, individual cDNA molecules carried attached unique molecular identifiers. TCRdb redid the calling of the 5' RACE reads with MiXCR, one entry per CDR3 protein. The profile covers about 64,000 distinct CDR3 sequences, with approximately 12% appearing a single time and 1.3% to 1.5% taken by the ten largest. A remark on this clonotype: Its target is not known.

The TCR was taken from an adult who was a healthcare worker with PCR-confirmed SARS-CoV-2 infection or an uninfected control (not recorded which). The sequences come from whole blood, collected at baseline. The V gene is TRBV6-2 or TRBV6-3, the J gene TRBJ2-5; TRBD2 aligns across 12 bases. Here the CDR3 reads CASSYSKSRLAGVETQYF. For the CDR3, the DNA is TGTGCCAGCAGTTACTCGAAGTCACGACTAGCGGGGGTGGAGACCCAGTACTTC.